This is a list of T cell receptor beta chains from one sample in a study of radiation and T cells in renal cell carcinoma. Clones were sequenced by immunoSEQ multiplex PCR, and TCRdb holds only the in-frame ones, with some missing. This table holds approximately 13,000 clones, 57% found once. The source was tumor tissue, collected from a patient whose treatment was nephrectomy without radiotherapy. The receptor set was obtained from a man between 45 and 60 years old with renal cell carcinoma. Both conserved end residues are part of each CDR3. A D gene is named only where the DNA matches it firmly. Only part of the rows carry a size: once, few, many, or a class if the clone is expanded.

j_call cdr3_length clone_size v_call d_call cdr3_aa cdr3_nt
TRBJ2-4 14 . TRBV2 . CASSESDAKNIQYF TGTGCCAGCAGTGAATCAGATGCCAAAAACATTCAGTACTTC
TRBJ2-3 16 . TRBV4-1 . CASSQDKGQPPDTQYF TGCGCCAGCAGCCAAGATAAGGGACAACCGCCAGATACGCAGTATTTT
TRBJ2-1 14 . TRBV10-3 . CAISEDTSSRSQFF TGTGCCATCAGTGAGGACACTAGCTCGAGGTCCCAGTTCTTC
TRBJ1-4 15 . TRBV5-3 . CASSSPGEMDEKLFF TGTGCCAGCAGCTCCCCAGGAGAGATGGATGAAAAACTGTTTTTT
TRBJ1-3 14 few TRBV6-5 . CASSPRKSGNTIYF TGTGCCAGCAGCCCCAGGAAATCTGGAAACACCATATATTTT
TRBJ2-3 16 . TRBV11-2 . CASSFGLGAYTDTQYF TGTGCCAGCAGCTTCGGATTAGGGGCTTACACAGATACGCAGTATTTT
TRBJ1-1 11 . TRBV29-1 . CSVSLATEAFF TGCAGCGTTTCCCTCGCCACTGAAGCTTTCTTT
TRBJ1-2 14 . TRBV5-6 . CASSLFDASYGYTF TGTGCCAGCAGCTTGTTTGACGCCTCCTATGGCTACACCTTC
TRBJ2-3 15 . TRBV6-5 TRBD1 CASSRQGSGTDTQYF TGTGCCAGCAGTAGACAGGGGTCAGGCACAGATACGCAGTATTTT
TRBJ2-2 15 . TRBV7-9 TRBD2 CASSRPSGGTGELFF TGTGCCAGCAGCCGTCCTAGCGGGGGTACCGGGGAGCTGTTTTTT
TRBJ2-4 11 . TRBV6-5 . CASSYMGIQYF TGTGCCAGCAGTTACATGGGCATTCAGTACTTC
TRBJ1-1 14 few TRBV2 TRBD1 CASSDEGALTILIF TGTGCCAGCAGTGACGAGGGGGCTCTAACAATCCTAATCTTT
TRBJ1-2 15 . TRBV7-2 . CASSTAWTFNYGYTF TGTGCCAGCAGTACAGCCTGGACATTCAACTATGGCTACACCTTC
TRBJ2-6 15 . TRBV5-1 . CASSFPTSGANVLTF TGCGCCAGCAGCTTCCCGACATCTGGGGCCAACGTCCTGACTTTC
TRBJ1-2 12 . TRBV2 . CASRLSLDGYTF TGTGCCAGCAGATTGAGTCTGGATGGCTACACCTTC
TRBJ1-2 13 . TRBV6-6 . CASSYPKEDGYTF TGTGCCAGCAGTTACCCCAAGGAAGATGGCTACACCTTC
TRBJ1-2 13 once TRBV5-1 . CASSLEGGPGYTF TGCGCCAGCAGCTTGGAAGGGGGACCGGGCTACACCTTC
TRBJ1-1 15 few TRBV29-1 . CSVGARDRPNTEAFF TGCAGCGTTGGGGCGCGGGACCGCCCGAACACTGAAGCTTTCTTT
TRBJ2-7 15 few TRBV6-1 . CASSERVGGADEQYF TGTGCCAGCAGTGAAAGGGTAGGGGGGGCCGACGAGCAGTACTTC
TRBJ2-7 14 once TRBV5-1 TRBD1 CASSYGQGGYEQYF TGCGCCAGCAGCTACGGACAGGGGGGCTACGAGCAGTACTTC
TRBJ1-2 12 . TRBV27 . CASSAPGEGYTF TGTGCCAGCAGTGCGCCAGGGGAGGGCTACACCTTC
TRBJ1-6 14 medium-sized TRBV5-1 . CASSSGAGNSPLHF TGCGCCAGCAGCTCCGGGGCGGGTAATTCACCCCTCCACTTT
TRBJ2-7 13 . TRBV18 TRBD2 CASSPGLVGEQYF TGTGCCAGCTCACCGGGACTAGTTGGCGAGCAGTACTTC
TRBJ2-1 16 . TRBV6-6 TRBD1 CASSLDRWSSYNEQFF TGTGCCAGCAGTCTGGACAGGTGGAGCTCCTACAATGAGCAGTTCTTC
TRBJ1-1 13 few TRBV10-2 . CASSVKGKTEAFF TGCGCCAGCAGCGTCAAGGGGAAAACTGAAGCTTTCTTT
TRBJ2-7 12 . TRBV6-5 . CAIGTERGEQYF TGTGCCATCGGGACAGAGCGGGGCGAGCAGTACTTC
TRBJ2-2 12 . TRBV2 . CASSDHTGELFF TGTGCCAGCAGTGACCACACCGGGGAGCTGTTTTTT
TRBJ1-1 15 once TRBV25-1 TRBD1 CASSGQGILATEAFF TGTGCCAGCAGTGGACAGGGTATTTTGGCCACTGAAGCTTTCTTT
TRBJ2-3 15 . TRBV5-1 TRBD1 CASSPRTGAADTQYF TGCGCCAGCAGCCCACGGACAGGGGCAGCAGATACGCAGTATTTT
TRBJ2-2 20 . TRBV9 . CASSARPSSGANSFTGELFF TGTGCCAGCAGCGCTCGACCCTCCTCCGGGGCGAATAGTTTCACCGGGGAGCTGTTTTTT
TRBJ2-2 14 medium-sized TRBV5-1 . CASSLIPNTGELFF TGCGCCAGCAGCTTAATTCCGAACACCGGGGAGCTGTTTTTT
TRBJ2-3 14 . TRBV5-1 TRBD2 CASSLSAGGDTQYF TGCGCCAGCAGCTTGTCTGCGGGGGGCGATACGCAGTATTTT
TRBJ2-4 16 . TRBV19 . CASSSKGGARKNIQYF TGTGCCAGTAGCTCCAAGGGGGGCGCAAGAAAAAACATTCAGTACTTC
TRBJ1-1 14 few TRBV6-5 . CASREGSGNTEAFF TGTGCCAGCAGGGAAGGCTCCGGGAACACTGAAGCTTTCTTT
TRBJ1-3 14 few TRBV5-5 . CASSFWTSGNTIYF TGTGCCAGCAGCTTCTGGACATCCGGAAACACCATATATTTT
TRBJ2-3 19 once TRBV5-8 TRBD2 CASSLDLGGGASSTDTQYF TGTGCCAGCAGCTTGGATCTTGGCGGGGGGGCGTCGAGCACAGATACGCAGTATTTT
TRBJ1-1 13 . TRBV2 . CASSTEENTEAFF TGTGCCAGCAGTACGGAGGAAAACACTGAAGCTTTCTTT
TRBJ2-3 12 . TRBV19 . CASSIDTDTQYF TGTGCCAGTAGTATCGACACAGATACGCAGTATTTT
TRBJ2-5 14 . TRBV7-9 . CASSPGLAQETQYF TGTGCCAGCAGCCCCGGCCTAGCCCAAGAGACCCAGTACTTC
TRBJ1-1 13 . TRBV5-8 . CASRAGRVTEAFF TGTGCCAGCAGAGCGGGGCGAGTCACTGAAGCTTTCTTT
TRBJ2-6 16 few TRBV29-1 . CSVEWTARSGANVLTF TGCAGCGTTGAATGGACAGCACGATCTGGGGCCAACGTCCTGACTTTC
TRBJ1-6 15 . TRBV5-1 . CASSLGGEGNSPLHF TGCGCCAGCAGCTTGGGAGGGGAAGGGAATTCACCCCTCCACTTT
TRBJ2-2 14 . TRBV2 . CASNWAGVSGELFF TGTGCCAGCAATTGGGCAGGAGTAAGCGGGGAGCTGTTTTTT